Each of the 23 T cell receptor beta chains below was sequenced from the same sample in a study of molecular identifiers for immune sequencing clone quantification. MiXCR was run by TCRdb on the PCR reads, yielding one entry per CDR3 protein. The sample contains about 89,000 distinct CDR3 sequences, around 19% of which appear only once. The sample was naive CD8+ T cells from blood, with Jurkat cell RNA spiked in. Documented subset: FACS-sorted CD8+CD4-CCR7+CD45RA+ naive T cells. Every receptor here comes from a human donor in good health. Some libraries in this study had Jurkat cell RNA spiked in.

The sample holds many counts of this clonotype. This chain connects TRBV7-8 to TRBJ2-7, with D unresolved. Germline V gene data show CDR1 as SGHVS and CDR2 as FQNEAQ. Trimming cost V 5 bases and J 5 bases, with 4 bases left between them. This CDR3 has 10 residues. The CDR3 coding sequence is TGTGCCAGCAGCGACAACGAGCAGTACTTC. Its translation is CASSDNEQYF.

Many counts were recorded for this clonotype. The gene calls are TRBV7-2 and TRBJ2-7; D possibly matches TRBD1 or TRBD2 (7 bases each). Germline V lookup: CDR1 SGHTA, CDR2 FQGNSA. Between the trimmed V and J ends, which lost 3 bases and 7 bases, there was a span of 28 bases. The CDR3 spans 18 residues. The CDR3 spells CASSFPQGGSRVLGEQYF. The CDR3 nucleotides read TGTGCCAGCAGCTTTCCCCAGGGGGGGTCCCGGGTCCTTGGGGAGCAGTACTTC.

This clonotype showed up many times. This rearrangement joins TRBV5-4 to TRBJ2-3; the match to TRBD2 covers 13 bases. Germline CDR1 and CDR2: SGHNT and YYREEE (reference sequence). The CDR3 spans 16 residues. The ends lost 5 bases at V and 2 bases at J; junction bases unmatched: 5. This CDR3 reads CASSPTSGGATDTQYF. CDR3 in DNA: TGTGCCAGCAGTCCTACTAGCGGGGGGGCCACAGATACGCAGTATTTT.

This clonotype was recorded at least ten times. V and J are TRBV12-3 or TRBV12-4 and TRBJ2-2; D may match TRBD1 or TRBD2 (5 bases each). The CDR3 is 15 amino acids. Trimming stripped 3 bases from V and 4 bases from J, with 12 bases between. This CDR3 reads CASSFPGTSTGELFF. CDR3 bases: TGTGCCAGCAGTTTTCCAGGGACGAGCACCGGGGAGCTGTTTTTT.

In its sample, this clonotype was seen many times. The chain is built from TRBV30 and TRBJ2-3; 7 bases map to TRBD1. Germline assignment: CDR1 GTSNPN and CDR2 SVGIG (reference sequence). This CDR3 has 16 amino acids. Trimming took 3 bases from V and 0 from J; bases not matched to a gene: 9. Written as DNA, the CDR3 is TGTGCCTGGAGCGACCTCCGGGACAGAAGCACAGATACGCAGTATTTT. Its protein product is CAWSDLRDRSTDTQYF. The variable domain in full, with the rest retrieved from reference TRBV30 and TRBJ2-3, is SQTIHQWPATLVQPVGSPLSLECTVEGTSNPNLYWYRQAAGRGLQLLFYSVGIGQISSEVPQNLSASRPQDRQFILSSKKLLLSDSGFYLCAWSDLRDRSTDTQYFGPGTRLTVL.

This clonotype was seen repeatedly, ten times or more. The chain has TRBV28 and TRBJ1-1; 12 nucleotides match TRBD1. Germline CDR1 MDHEN, CDR2 SYDVKM. The CDR3 extends over 15 amino acids. The ends lost 5 bases at V and 3 bases at J; junction bases unmatched: 4. This chain's CDR3 is CASSGDRGQDTEAFF. In DNA, the CDR3 is TGTGCCAGCAGTGGGGACAGGGGGCAGGACACTGAAGCTTTCTTT.

This clonotype was picked up many times. The J gene is TRBJ2-7, the V gene TRBV9; 11 positions match TRBD2. J gave up 5 bases and V 0 bases, and 1 base lay outside the gene matches. The germline CDR1 and CDR2 sequences are SGDLS and YYNGEE. This CDR3 has 14 residues. The CDR3 protein is CASSVGGLADEQYF. Written as DNA, the CDR3 is TGTGCCAGCAGCGTAGGGGGACTAGCGGACGAGCAGTACTTC.

This clonotype was seen more than once but under ten times. The germline gene is not matched at one end of the junction; a read error may be the cause. The genes are TRBV18 and TRBJ1-4; D may be TRBD1 (5 bases). This CDR3 spans 14 amino acids. CDR1 and CDR2 from the germline V gene are KGHSH and LQKENI. CDR3 amino acids: CASSPTVDEEKLLF. Written as DNA, the CDR3 is TGTGCCAGCTCACCGACAGTGGATGAAGAAAAACTGCTTTTT. The full variable domain, completed using reference TRBV18 and TRBJ1-4, is NAGVMQNPRHLVRRRGQEARLRCSPMKGHSHVYWYRQLPEEGLKFMVYLQKENIIDESGMPKERFSAEFPKEGPSILRIQQVVRGDSAAYFCASSPTVDEEKLLFGSGTQLSVL.

In regard to this clonotype: Since a much larger clone is just one base distant, this may be a read error. The chain combines TRBV5-1 with TRBJ1-2, with D maybe TRBD1 (5 bases). This CDR3 has 13 amino acids. Trimming stripped 5 bases from V and 5 bases from J, with 13 bases between. Germline values: CDR1 SGHRS, CDR2 YFSETQ. Written as DNA, the CDR3 is TGCGCCAGCAGTGAGGGGAGCGGATATGGCTACACCTTC. It encodes CASSEGSGYGYTF.

Points on this clonotype: Just one base apart from a much larger clone, this may be a read error. A read error is likely, as this CDR3 ends without the conserved phenylalanine or tryptophan. The chain recombines TRBV27 with TRBJ2-7; no clear D gene. V was cut by 2 bases and J by 7 bases, with 9 bases left in between. The CDR3 consists of 12 residues. The germline V gene has CDR1 MNHEY and CDR2 SMNVEV (reference sequence). The chain's CDR3 is CASSLAMGEQYS. As DNA, the CDR3 is TGTGCCAGCAGTTTAGCTATGGGAGAGCAGTACTCC.

The V gene is TRBV12-3 or TRBV12-4, the J gene TRBJ2-1; TRBD1 agrees at 10 bases. The CDR3 sequence is 15 residues long. V lost 4 bases, J lost 7 bases, and 7 bases stayed unmatched. The CDR3 sequence is CASSSGTGVWNEQFF. As DNA, the CDR3 is TGTGCCAGCAGTTCCGGGACAGGGGTCTGGAATGAGCAGTTCTTC.

This clonotype was counted many times. This chain joins TRBV30 and TRBJ2-7, with D hard to call. This CDR3 has 13 residues. Germline V gene lookup returns CDR1 GTSNPN and CDR2 SVGIG (reference sequence). V was cut by 0 bases and J by 5 bases, with 11 bases left in between. The CDR3 loop reads CAWSVLTIHEQYF. The CDR3, as DNA: TGTGCCTGGAGTGTACTGACAATCCACGAGCAGTACTTC.

This clonotype came up many times. The V and J genes are TRBV7-6 and TRBJ2-7; D might be TRBD1 (6 bases). In germline, CDR1 is SGHVS, CDR2 FNYEAQ. Trimming left V 0 bases short and J 3 bases short, with 9 bases between. The CDR3 spans 14 residues. The CDR3 coding sequence is TGTGCCAGCAGCTTAGCCGGACAGAGCTACGAGCAGTACTTC. Translated, it gives CASSLAGQSYEQYF. The variable domain in full, with the rest retrieved from reference TRBV7-6 and TRBJ2-7, is GAGVSQSPRYKVTKRGQDVALRCDPISGHVSLYWYRQALGQGPEFLTYFNYEAQQDKSGLPNDRFSAERPEGSISTLTIQRTEQRDSAMYRCASSLAGQSYEQYFGPGTRLTVT.

The sample holds many counts of this clonotype. The genes are TRBV7-9 and TRBJ2-7, with 9 bases that match TRBD1. Germline CDR1 and CDR2: SEHNR and FQNEAQ (reference sequence). The ends lost 4 bases at V and 6 bases at J; junction bases unmatched: 4. The CDR3 covers 13 residues. The CDR3 here is CASSSPGQGEQYF. The CDR3 DNA reads TGTGCCAGCAGCTCACCGGGACAGGGCGAGCAGTACTTC.

Turning to this clonotype: A much larger clone is a single base away; this may be a read error. This chain joins TRBV4-1 and TRBJ2-1, with TRBD1 identical over 7 bases. This CDR3 is built from 13 residues. The germline gives CDR1 MGHRA, CDR2 YSYEKL. The CDR3 coding sequence is TGCGCCGGCAGCCATTCAGGGGACAGTGAGCAGTTCTTC. It codes for CAGSHSGDSEQFF.

The rearrangement uses TRBV4-3 and TRBJ2-7, with D possibly TRBD2 on 5 matching bases. The CDR3 is made up of 14 amino acids. Germline V gene lookup returns CDR1 LGHNA and CDR2 YSLEER. V was cut by 0 bases and J by 2 bases, with 8 bases left in between. The CDR3 is CASSQDEGAYEQYF. CDR3 bases: TGCGCCAGCAGCCAAGATGAGGGTGCCTACGAGCAGTACTTC.

The J gene is TRBJ1-5, the V gene TRBV20-1; possibly TRBD1 for D (5 bases). This CDR3 spans 15 amino acids. V dropped 3 bases and J dropped 0 bases, with 12 bases sitting between them. The germline V gene has CDR1 DFQATT and CDR2 SNEGSKA (reference sequence). The CDR3: CSARGPTYSNQPQHF. The CDR3 DNA follows: TGCAGTGCTAGGGGACCGACATATAGCAATCAGCCCCAGCATTTT.

This clonotype was counted at least ten times. V gene TRBV6-1 combines with J gene TRBJ1-1; the D gene is possibly TRBD1 (6 bases). This CDR3 is built from 15 residues. Germline V CDR1 and CDR2: MNHNS, SASEGT. The V end was cut by 1 base, the J end by 4 bases, with 13 bases between. The CDR3 loop is CASSEVDSVGTEAFF. CDR3 in DNA: TGTGCCAGCAGTGAAGTGGACAGTGTGGGCACTGAAGCTTTCTTT.

The sample holds many counts of this clonotype. The rearrangement links TRBV6-5 to TRBJ1-4, with D perhaps TRBD1 (6 bases). Trimming cost V 6 bases and J 8 bases, with 19 bases left between them. Per the germline V gene, CDR1 is MNHEY and CDR2 is SVGAGI. The CDR3 loop spans 15 amino acids. The CDR3 protein is CASSQGGGQREKLFF. The CDR3 coding sequence is TGTGCCAGCAGCCAAGGGGGGGGGCAACGGGAAAAACTGTTTTTT.

This clonotype appeared a single time. A much larger clone lies one base from this, so it may be a read error. The rearrangement uses TRBV7-9 and TRBJ1-4, with 9 bases that match TRBD1. Germline CDR1 is SEHNR and CDR2 is FQNEAQ (reference sequence). This CDR3 is built from 14 residues. For the CDR3, the DNA is TGTGCCAGCAGCTCGGACAGGGGTTTCGAAAAACTGGTTTTT. Translating it yields CASSSDRGFEKLVF.

About this clonotype itself: A read error may be the cause here, since a much bigger clone is one base away. V and J are TRBV6-5 and TRBJ2-7; tentative D call: TRBD1 (6 bases). The CDR3 sequence is 10 residues long. Germline V gene lookup returns CDR1 MNHEY and CDR2 SVGAGI. V was clipped by 10 bases and J by 6 bases, with 10 bases between them. CDR3 loop: CATKQGEQYF. The CDR3 nucleotides read TGTGCCACCAAACAGGGCGAGCAGTACTTC.

This clonotype was recorded at least ten times. V usage is TRBV7-2 and J usage is TRBJ2-7; 10 positions match TRBD1. CDR1 is SGHTA and CDR2 is FQGNSA in the germline V gene. The CDR3 is 14 residues long. Losses at the gene ends were 4 bases for V and 4 bases for J; bases not matched to a gene: 4. CDR3: CASSWDRGEYEQYF. CDR3 DNA: TGTGCCAGCAGCTGGGACAGGGGAGAGTACGAGCAGTACTTC.

The chain joins TRBV19 to TRBJ1-1; D unresolved. Germline V lookup: CDR1 LNHDA, CDR2 SQIVND (reference sequence). CDR3 length: 13 amino acids. Trimming left V 3 bases short and J 3 bases short, with 8 bases between. This chain's CDR3 is CASSISLHTEAFF. CDR3 DNA: TGTGCCAGTAGTATTAGTCTGCACACTGAAGCTTTCTTT.